Sequencing of this T cell receptor (beta chain) was carried out in a study of cytomegalovirus exposure and HLA in healthy donors. The study drew the donors from its roughly 130-subject validation cohort, separate from the roughly 670-subject first cohort. Comments on this clone: Its target is not known.

Produced via immunoSEQ multiplex PCR; TCRdb's table is partial and in-frame only. The sample yields roughly 100,000 clones, around 83% seen once. Study-wide results and limits: Rare sequences made up most TCRs, while some public TCRs were found in many donors. Diagnosis of cytomegalovirus status made by the classifier reportedly showed high specificity and sensitivity.

The CDR3 loop spans 15 amino acids. V lost 5 bases and J lost 0, with 9 bases in between. The germline V gene encodes CDR1 SGHNT and CDR2 YYREEE (reference sequence). The chain joins TRBV5-4 to TRBJ2-6; tentative D call: TRBD1 (5 bases). Sequenced input: PBMCs. The sequence was obtained from a woman between 18 and 29 years old in good health and CMV-seropositive. Written as DNA, the CDR3 is TGTGCCAGCAGTCTGGACACCTCTGGGGCCAACGTCCTGACTTTC. It encodes CASSLDTSGANVLTF.